This T cell receptor (beta chain) emerged from a study of cytomegalovirus exposure and HLA in healthy donors. Both 60 Vbeta primers and 13 Jbeta primers went into the PCR. Sequencing used immunoSEQ multiplex PCR; TCRdb keeps in-frame clones, though not all of them. The data show fewer than 200,000 clones, 80% seen once. Only one count was recorded for this clone. The sequence derives from a man between 18 and 35 years old in good health and CMV-seropositive. Sequencing was carried out using PBMCs.

The CDR3 loop is CASKVNRRAYEQYF. CDR3 in DNA: TGTGCCAGCAAGGTTAACAGGCGAGCCTACGAGCAGTACTTC. The rearrangement uses TRBV2 and TRBJ2-5, with D possibly TRBD1 on 5 matching bases. The J call is in doubt because the DNA end fits TRBJ2-7 better. Germline V gene lookup returns CDR1 SNHLY and CDR2 FYNNEI. The CDR3 contains 14 residues.